The 3 T cell receptor beta chains below were found in one sample sequenced in a study of vaccination and CD4 T cells after COVID-19. Their recognized antigens are unknown. Oncomine TCR Beta short-read sequencing was applied to DNA from cultured CD4+ T cells. TCRdb re-analysed the PCR reads in MiXCR, keeping a single row per CDR3 protein. The data show about 7,100 distinct CDR3 sequences, 50% to 70% seen once. Treatment noted: roughly 10-day PBMC culture with coronavirus spike peptide pools or control peptides (ViraFEST assay). Sample: CD4+ T cells from blood, cultured in vitro. The receptors were sampled from a human donor who had recovered from COVID-19.

The chain joins TRBV10-3 to TRBJ2-7; D might be TRBD1 (6 bases). This CDR3 has 14 amino acids. Germline V gene data show CDR1 as ENHRY and CDR2 as SYGVKD. V was pared by 4 bases and J by 1 base, with 11 bases between. The CDR3 loop is CAISARTDSYEQYF. Written as DNA, the CDR3 is TGTGCCATCAGTGCGAGGACAGATTCCTACGAGCAGTACTTC.

This clonotype was seen more than once but under ten times. The rearrangement links TRBV27 to TRBJ2-3; D gene ambiguous. Germline V gene lookup returns CDR1 MNHEY and CDR2 SMNVEV (reference sequence). The length of the CDR3 is 14 residues. V lost 5 bases and J lost 0, with 9 bases in between. CDR3 nucleotide sequence: TGTGCCAGCAGTCGAATGACAAGCACAGATACGCAGTATTTT. This gives the protein CASSRMTSTDTQYF.

CDR3 sequence (DNA): TGTGCCAGCAGCTTAGGAGGGGTCGGGGGCTACACCTTC. Its translation: CASSLGGVGGYTF. The chain has TRBV11-3 and TRBJ1-2, with a tentative D call TRBD1 (5 bases). Per germline, CDR1 SGHNT and CDR2 YENEEA. This CDR3 contains 13 residues. The V end lost 1 base, the J end lost 8 bases, and 11 bases lay between the germline ends.